Only a few counts were recorded for the clone carrying this TCR beta chain. As yet, its antigen is unknown. This record belongs to a study of T cell repertoires in cytomegalovirus infection. Overall study context: Matching HLA type and CMV infection were both indicated by public TCR beta signatures.

TCRdb re-called the reads with MiXCR, one entry per CDR3 protein. The table records more than 400,000 distinct CDR3 sequences, less than 30% of them present only once. Findings and limits, study-wide: Dominant in the ex vivo response were TCR beta clonotypes restricted by HLA-C and specific for CMV. Individuals carrying CMV plus the relevant HLA were identified by cumulative frequency of public TCR beta families.

The CDR3 is made up of 16 amino acids. The J segment lost 0 bases and the V segment lost 10 bases, leaving 9 bases of the junction unmatched. Per the germline V gene, CDR1 is ENHRY and CDR2 is SYGVKD. This clonotype was sampled from a human donor in good health (CMV status not recorded). Some clones in this sample may be carry-over from other donors' samples. The sample comprised PBMCs. The chain carries TRBV10-3 and TRBJ1-5; 10 bases map to TRBD1. Here the CDR3 reads CATGTGVWSSNQPQHF. The DNA of the CDR3 is TGTGCCACCGGGACAGGGGTGTGGAGTAGCAATCAGCCCCAGCATTTT.